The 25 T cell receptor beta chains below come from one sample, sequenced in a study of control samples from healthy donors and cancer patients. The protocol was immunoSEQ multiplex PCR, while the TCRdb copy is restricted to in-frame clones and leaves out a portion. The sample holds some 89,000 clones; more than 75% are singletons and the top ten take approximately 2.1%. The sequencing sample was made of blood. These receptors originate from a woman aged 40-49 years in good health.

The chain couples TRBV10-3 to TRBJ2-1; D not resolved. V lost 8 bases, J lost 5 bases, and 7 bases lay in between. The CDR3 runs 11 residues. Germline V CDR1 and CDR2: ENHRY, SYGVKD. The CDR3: CAIETHNEQFF. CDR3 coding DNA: TGTGCCATCGAGACCCACAATGAGCAGTTCTTC.

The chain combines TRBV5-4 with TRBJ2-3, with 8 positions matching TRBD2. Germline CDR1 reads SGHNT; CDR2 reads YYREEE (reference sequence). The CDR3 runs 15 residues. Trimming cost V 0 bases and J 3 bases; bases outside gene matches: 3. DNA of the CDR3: TGTGCCAGCAGCTTGGCCGGCGGGGGGACAGATACGCAGTATTTT. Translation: CASSLAGGGTDTQYF.

This CDR3 reads CASSAGDYLSYEQYF. The CDR3 DNA reads as TGTGCCAGCAGCGCGGGGGACTACCTGTCCTACGAGCAGTACTTC. The V call is TRBV7-9, the J call TRBJ2-7, with TRBD2 matching over 7 bases. Trimming at V came to 5 bases and at J to 1 base, leaving 8 bases not matched to a gene. The CDR3 spans 15 residues. CDR1 is SEHNR, CDR2 FQNEAQ, per germline (reference sequence).

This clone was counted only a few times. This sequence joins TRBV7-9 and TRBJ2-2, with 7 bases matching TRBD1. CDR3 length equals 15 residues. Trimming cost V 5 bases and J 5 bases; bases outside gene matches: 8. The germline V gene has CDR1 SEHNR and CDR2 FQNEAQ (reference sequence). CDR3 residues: CASSHPGTVTGELFF. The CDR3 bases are TGTGCCAGCAGCCACCCCGGGACAGTTACCGGGGAGCTGTTTTTT.

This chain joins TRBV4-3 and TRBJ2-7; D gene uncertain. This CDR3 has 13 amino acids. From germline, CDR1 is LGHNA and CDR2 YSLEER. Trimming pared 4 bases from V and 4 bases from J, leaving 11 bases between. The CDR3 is CASSPAPLYEQYF. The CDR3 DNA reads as TGCGCCAGCAGCCCGGCCCCTCTGTACGAGCAGTACTTC.

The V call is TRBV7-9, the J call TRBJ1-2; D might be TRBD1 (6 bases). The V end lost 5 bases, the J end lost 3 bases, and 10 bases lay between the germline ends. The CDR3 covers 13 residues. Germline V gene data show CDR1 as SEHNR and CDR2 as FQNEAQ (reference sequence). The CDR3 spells CASSPRTDYGYTF. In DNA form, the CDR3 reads TGTGCCAGCAGCCCCCGGACAGACTATGGCTACACCTTC.

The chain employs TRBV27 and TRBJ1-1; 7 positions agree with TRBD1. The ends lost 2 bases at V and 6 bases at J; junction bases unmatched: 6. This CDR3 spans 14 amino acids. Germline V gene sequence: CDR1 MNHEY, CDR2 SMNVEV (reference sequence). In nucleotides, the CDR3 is TGTGCCAGCAGTTTAAGAACAGGGGCATCTGAAGCTTTCTTT. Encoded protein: CASSLRTGASEAFF.

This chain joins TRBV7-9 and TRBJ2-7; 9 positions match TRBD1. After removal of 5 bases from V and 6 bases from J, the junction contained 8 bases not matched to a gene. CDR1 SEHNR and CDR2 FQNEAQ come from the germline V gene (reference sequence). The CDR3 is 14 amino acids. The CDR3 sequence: CASSPQGALAEQYF. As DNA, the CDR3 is TGTGCCAGCAGCCCACAGGGGGCCCTCGCCGAGCAGTACTTC.

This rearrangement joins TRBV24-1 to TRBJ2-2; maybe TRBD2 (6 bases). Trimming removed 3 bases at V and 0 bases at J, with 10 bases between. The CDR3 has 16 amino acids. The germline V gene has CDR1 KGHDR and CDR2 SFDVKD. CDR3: CATSDTGLPNTGELFF. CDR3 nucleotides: TGTGCCACCAGTGATACGGGACTCCCGAACACCGGGGAGCTGTTTTTT.

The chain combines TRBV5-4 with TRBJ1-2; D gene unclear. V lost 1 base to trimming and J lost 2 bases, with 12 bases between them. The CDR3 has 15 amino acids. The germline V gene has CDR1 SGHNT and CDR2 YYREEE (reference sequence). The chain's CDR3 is CASSLTFGENYGYTF. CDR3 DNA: TGTGCCAGCAGCTTGACTTTCGGTGAAAACTATGGCTACACCTTC.

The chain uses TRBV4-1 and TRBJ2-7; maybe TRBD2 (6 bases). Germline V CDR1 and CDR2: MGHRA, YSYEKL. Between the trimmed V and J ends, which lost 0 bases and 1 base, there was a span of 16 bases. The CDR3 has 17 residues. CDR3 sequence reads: CASSQDGTGTLSYEQYF. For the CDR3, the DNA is TGCGCCAGCAGCCAAGATGGGACCGGGACTCTTTCCTACGAGCAGTACTTC.

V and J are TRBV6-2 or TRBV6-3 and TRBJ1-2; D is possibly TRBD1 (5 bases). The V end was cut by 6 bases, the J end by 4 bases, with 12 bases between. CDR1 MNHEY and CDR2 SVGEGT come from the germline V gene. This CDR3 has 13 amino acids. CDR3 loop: CASSSQGSYGYTF. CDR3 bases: TGTGCCAGCAGCTCCCAGGGTTCCTATGGCTACACCTTC.

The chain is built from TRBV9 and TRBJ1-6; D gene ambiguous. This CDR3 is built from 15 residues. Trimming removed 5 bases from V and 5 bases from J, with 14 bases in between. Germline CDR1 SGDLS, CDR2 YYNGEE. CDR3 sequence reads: CASRAEGGHNSPLHF. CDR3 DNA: TGTGCCAGCAGGGCAGAGGGCGGTCATAATTCACCCCTCCACTTT. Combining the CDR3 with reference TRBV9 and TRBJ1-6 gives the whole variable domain DSGVTQTPKHLITATGQRVTLRCSPRSGDLSVYWYQQSLDQGLQFLIQYYNGEERAKGNILERFSAQQFPDLHSELNLSSLELGDSALYFCASRAEGGHNSPLHFGNGTRLTVT.

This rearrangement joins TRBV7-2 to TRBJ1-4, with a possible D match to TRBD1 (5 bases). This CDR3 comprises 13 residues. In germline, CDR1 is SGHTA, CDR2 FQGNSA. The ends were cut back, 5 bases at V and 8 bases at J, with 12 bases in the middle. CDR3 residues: CASSGGAGEKLFF. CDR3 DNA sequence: TGTGCCAGCAGCGGAGGGGCGGGAGAAAAACTGTTTTTT.

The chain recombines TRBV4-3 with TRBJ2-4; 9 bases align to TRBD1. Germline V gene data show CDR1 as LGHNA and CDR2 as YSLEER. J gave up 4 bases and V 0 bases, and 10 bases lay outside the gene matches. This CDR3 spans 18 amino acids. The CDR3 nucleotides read TGCGCCAGCAGCCAAGATCTGTCTGGACAGGGGTCAAAAAACATTCAGTACTTC. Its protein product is CASSQDLSGQGSKNIQYF.

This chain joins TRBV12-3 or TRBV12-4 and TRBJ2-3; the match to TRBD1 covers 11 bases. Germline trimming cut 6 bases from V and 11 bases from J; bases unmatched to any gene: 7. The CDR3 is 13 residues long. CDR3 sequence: CASRGTGGVRQYF. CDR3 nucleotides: TGTGCCAGCAGGGGGACAGGGGGAGTACGGCAGTATTTT.

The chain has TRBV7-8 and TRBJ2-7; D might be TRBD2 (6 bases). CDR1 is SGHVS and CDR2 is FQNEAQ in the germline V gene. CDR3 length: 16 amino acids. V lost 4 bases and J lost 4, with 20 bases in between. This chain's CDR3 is CASSSQRAGGGYEQYF. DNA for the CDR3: TGTGCCAGCAGCTCTCAGCGGGCCGGTGGGGGATACGAGCAGTACTTC.

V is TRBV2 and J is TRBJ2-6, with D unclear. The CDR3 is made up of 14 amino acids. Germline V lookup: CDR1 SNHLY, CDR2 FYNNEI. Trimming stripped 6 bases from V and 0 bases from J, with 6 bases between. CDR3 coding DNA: TGTGCCAGCAGCCGTTCCTCTGGGGCCAACGTCCTGACTTTC. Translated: CASSRSSGANVLTF.

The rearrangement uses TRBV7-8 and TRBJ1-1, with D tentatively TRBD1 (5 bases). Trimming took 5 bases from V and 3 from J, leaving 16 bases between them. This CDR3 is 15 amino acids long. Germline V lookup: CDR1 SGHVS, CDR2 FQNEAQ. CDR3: CASSREAGHYTEAFF. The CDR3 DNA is TGTGCCAGCAGCCGTGAGGCGGGGCATTACACTGAAGCTTTCTTT. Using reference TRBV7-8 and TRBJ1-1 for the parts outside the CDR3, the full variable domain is GAGVSQSPRYKVAKRGQDVALRCDPISGHVSLFWYQQALGQGPEFLTYFQNEAQLDKSGLPSDRFFAERPEGSVSTLKIQRTQQEDSAVYLCASSREAGHYTEAFFGQGTRLTVV.

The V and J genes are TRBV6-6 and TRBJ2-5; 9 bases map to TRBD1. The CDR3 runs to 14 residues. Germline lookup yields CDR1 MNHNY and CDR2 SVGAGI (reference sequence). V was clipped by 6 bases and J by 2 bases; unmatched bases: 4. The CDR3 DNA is TGTGCCAGCAGCAAAGACAGGGGGCAAGAGACCCAGTACTTC. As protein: CASSKDRGQETQYF.

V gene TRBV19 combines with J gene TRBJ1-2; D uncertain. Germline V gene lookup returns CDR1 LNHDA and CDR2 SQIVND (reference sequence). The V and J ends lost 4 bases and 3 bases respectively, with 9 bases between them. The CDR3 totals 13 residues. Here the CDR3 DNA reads TGTGCCAGTAGTACCCCTAATTACTATGGCTACACCTTC. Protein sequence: CASSTPNYYGYTF.

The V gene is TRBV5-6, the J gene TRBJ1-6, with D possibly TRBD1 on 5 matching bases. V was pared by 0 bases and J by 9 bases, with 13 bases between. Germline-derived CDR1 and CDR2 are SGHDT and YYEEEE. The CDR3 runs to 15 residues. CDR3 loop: CASSLGRGRSSPLHF. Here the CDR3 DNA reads TGTGCCAGCAGCTTGGGACGGGGGAGAAGTTCACCCCTCCACTTT.

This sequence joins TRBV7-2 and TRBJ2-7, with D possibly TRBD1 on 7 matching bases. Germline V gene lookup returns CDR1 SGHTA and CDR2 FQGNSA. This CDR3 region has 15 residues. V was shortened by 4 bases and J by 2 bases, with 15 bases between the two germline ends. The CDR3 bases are TGTGCCAGCAGCTCCGGCAGGGGGGCAACCTACGAGCAGTACTTC. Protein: CASSSGRGATYEQYF.

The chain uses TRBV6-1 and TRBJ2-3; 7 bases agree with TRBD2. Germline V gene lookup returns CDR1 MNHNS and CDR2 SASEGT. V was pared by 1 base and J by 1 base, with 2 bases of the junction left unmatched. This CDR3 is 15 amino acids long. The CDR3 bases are TGTGCCAGCAGTGAAGGGGGGAGGGGCACAGATACGCAGTATTTT. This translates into CASSEGGRGTDTQYF.

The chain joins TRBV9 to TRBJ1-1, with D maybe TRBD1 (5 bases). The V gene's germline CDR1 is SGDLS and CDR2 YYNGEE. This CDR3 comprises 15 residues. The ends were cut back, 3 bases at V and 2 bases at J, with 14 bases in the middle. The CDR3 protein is CASSAGGTLNTEAFF. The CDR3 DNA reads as TGTGCCAGCAGCGCGGGCGGGACGTTAAACACTGAAGCTTTCTTT.